The clone carrying this TCR beta chain was found a few times. This sample is drawn from a study of blood T cell repertoires in COVID-19. Study overall: PBMCs, B-cell-depleted T cells, or T cells provided the cDNA or gDNA that made up the material.

V shed 6 bases, J shed 0 bases, and the junction held 9 bases outside the gene matches. CDR1 is LNHDA and CDR2 is SQIVND in the germline V gene (reference sequence). The CDR3 has 16 residues. Assay used: immunoSEQ multiplex PCR; TCRdb lists only in-frame clones, some missing. The table includes more than 55,000 clones, 76% detected once. V is TRBV19 and J is TRBJ2-3; 7 bases align to TRBD1. The sequence was collected from a woman aged 45 to 65 with active or convalescent COVID-19. The sequencing input was peripheral blood. The CDR3 here is CASSGDSHPSTDTQYF. The CDR3 bases are TGTGCCAGTAGCGGGGACAGCCATCCTAGCACAGATACGCAGTATTTT.